The clone carrying this TCR beta chain has just a few counts. Its antigen is not known. This sample includes further DNA sequences coding for the same CDR3. It was cDNA, reverse transcribed from extracted RNA, that served as the sequencing template. Some clones are missing from TCRdb's copy, which holds only in-frame ones; the method was immunoSEQ multiplex PCR. This table holds about 150,000 clones, 45% to 55% found once. These data belong to a study of CD8+ T cells in alopecia areata. Across the study: In an open-label trial, patients got 5 to 10 mg tofacitinib twice daily.

Patients with alopecia areata provided lesional scalp punch biopsies as well as peripheral blood. Sorting of PBMCs yielded the CD4+ and CD8+ T cells. Germline V gene lookup returns CDR1 MNHEY and CDR2 SMNVEV (reference sequence). CDR3 length: 13 residues. V was trimmed by 6 bases and J by 1 base, leaving 9 bases between them. Study-wide results and caveats: Higher clonality and more expanded CD8+ clones appeared in lesional than normal scalp.

The material was CD8+ T cells sorted from blood, obtained at week 0. This clonotype originated in a human donor with alopecia areata. The chain links TRBV27 to TRBJ1-1, with D possibly being TRBD1 (5 bases). The CDR3 loop is CASSAGPNTEAFF. The DNA for the CDR3 is TGTGCCAGCAGCGCGGGACCGAACACTGAAGCTTTCTTT.